The entry below gives a single T cell receptor (beta chain) sequence along with its context. This sample is drawn from a study of control samples from healthy donors and cancer patients. The table came from immunoSEQ multiplex PCR; TCRdb's copy has only in-frame clones and leaves some out. The data hold 90,000 to 150,000 clones, with approximately 88% observed a single time. Germline V gene sequence: CDR1 SGHKS, CDR2 YYEKEE (reference sequence). CDR3 size: 13 residues. The V and J ends lost 1 base and 4 bases respectively, with 5 bases between them. The clonotype comes from a man in his forties in good health. Sequencing used blood. The chain combines TRBV5-5 with TRBJ2-2; D gene uncertain. CDR3 DNA sequence: TGTGCCAGCAGCTTGCCGGTCACCGGGGAGCTGTTTTTT. Amino acids: CASSLPVTGELFF. The variable domain in full, with the rest retrieved from reference TRBV5-5 and TRBJ2-2, is DAGVTQSPTHLIKTRGQQVTLRCSPISGHKSVSWYQQVLGQGPQFIFQYYEKEERGRGNFPDRFSARQFPNYSSELNVNALLLGDSALYLCASSLPVTGELFFGEGSRLTVL.